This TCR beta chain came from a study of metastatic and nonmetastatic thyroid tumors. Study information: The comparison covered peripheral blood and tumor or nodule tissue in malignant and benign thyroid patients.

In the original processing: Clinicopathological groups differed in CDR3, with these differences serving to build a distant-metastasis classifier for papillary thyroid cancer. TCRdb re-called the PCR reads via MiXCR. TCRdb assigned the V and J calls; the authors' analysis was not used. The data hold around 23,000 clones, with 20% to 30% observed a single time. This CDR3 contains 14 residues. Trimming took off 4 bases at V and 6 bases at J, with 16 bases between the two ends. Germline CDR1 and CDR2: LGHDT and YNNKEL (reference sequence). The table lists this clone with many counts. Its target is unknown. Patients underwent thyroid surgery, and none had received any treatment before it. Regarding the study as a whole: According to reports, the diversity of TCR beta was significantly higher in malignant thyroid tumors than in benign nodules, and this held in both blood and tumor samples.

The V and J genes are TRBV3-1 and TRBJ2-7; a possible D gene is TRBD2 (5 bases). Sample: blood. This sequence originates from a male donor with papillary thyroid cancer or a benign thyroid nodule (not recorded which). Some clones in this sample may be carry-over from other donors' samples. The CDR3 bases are TGTGCCAGCAGCCGGAGACTTGGCGGGTCCGAGCAGTACTTC. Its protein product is CASSRRLGGSEQYF.